These 30 T cell receptor beta chains share one sample of origin, sequenced in a study of T-cell reconstitution after alpha-beta-depleted transplantation in children. Preparation of the TCRbeta library was carried out with unique molecular identifiers. TCRdb re-called the PCR reads with MiXCR, one entry per CDR3 protein. The sample lists approximately 85,000 distinct CDR3 sequences, around 15% seen once, with roughly a fifth in the top ten. The sequencing here drew on PBMCs, mostly from graft donor cells, taken 180 days after TCRalphabeta/CD19-depleted stem cell transplant. The receptors were gathered from a male patient aged 2 to 9 who had a stem cell transplant for acute lymphoblastic leukemia, so the T cells may come from the graft donor.

This clonotype was recorded once. The gene calls are TRBV12-3 or TRBV12-4 and TRBJ2-2; the D is unclear. This CDR3 spans 14 amino acids. With 1 base removed from V and 6 bases from J, the gap between germline ends came to 9 bases. The chain's CDR3 is CASSLGGSSGELFF. The DNA of the CDR3 is TGTGCCAGCAGTTTAGGGGGATCATCCGGGGAGCTGTTTTTT.

On this clonotype: The germline gene is not matched at one end of the junction; a read error may be the cause. The V gene is TRBV3-1, the J gene TRBJ2-3; TRBD1 is a possible D gene (6 bases). In germline, CDR1 is LGHDT, CDR2 YNNKEL (reference sequence). The CDR3 runs 15 residues. The CDR3: CACSSNQGSADTQYF. The CDR3 DNA reads TGTGCCTGCAGCAGCAACCAGGGGTCGGCGGATACGCAGTATTTT.

This clonotype came up many times. The genes are TRBV20-1 and TRBJ2-1; the D gene is possibly TRBD2 (5 bases). CDR3 length: 16 residues. Trimming took 3 bases from V and 0 from J, leaving 15 bases between them. Germline values: CDR1 DFQATT, CDR2 SNEGSKA (reference sequence). CDR3 protein: CSASAPRGPSYNEQFF. The CDR3 DNA reads TGCAGTGCTAGTGCCCCTAGAGGGCCCTCCTACAATGAGCAGTTCTTC.

This clonotype was counted only a few times. This chain connects TRBV5-1 to TRBJ2-6; D not resolved. V shed 4 bases and J shed 9 bases, with 20 bases lying between them. Germline CDR1 reads SGHRS; CDR2 reads YFSETQ. The CDR3 length is 16 residues. The CDR3 nucleotides are TGCGCCAGCAGCACCCCCTCAATCGCGTCCAACAACGTCCTGACTTTC. This gives the protein CASSTPSIASNNVLTF.

This clonotype was seen a few times. This chain connects TRBV7-8 to TRBJ2-5; D is undetermined. Germline V gene lookup returns CDR1 SGHVS and CDR2 FQNEAQ. V lost 2 bases, J lost 5 bases, and 12 bases lay in between. This CDR3 has 14 residues. The CDR3 nucleotides read TGTGCCAGCAGCTTAAACCCGGCCGGGGAGACCCAGTACTTC. It yields the protein CASSLNPAGETQYF. The full variable domain, its missing parts supplied by reference TRBV7-8 and TRBJ2-5, is GAGVSQSPRYKVAKRGQDVALRCDPISGHVSLFWYQQALGQGPEFLTYFQNEAQLDKSGLPSDRFFAERPEGSVSTLKIQRTQQEDSAVYLCASSLNPAGETQYFGPGTRLLVL.

This clonotype occurred a few times. The CDR3: CASSQDWGSSYSGNTIYF. The CDR3 coding sequence is TGCGCCAGCAGCCAAGATTGGGGCTCCTCCTACTCTGGAAACACCATATATTTT. V gene TRBV4-3 combines with J gene TRBJ1-3; TRBD1 might be the D (5 bases). Germline V gives CDR1 LGHNA, CDR2 YSLEER. This CDR3 spans 18 amino acids. Trimming pared 0 bases from V and 0 bases from J, leaving 15 bases between.

The chain carries TRBV6-1 and TRBJ2-7; D may be TRBD2 (5 bases). The CDR3 covers 13 residues. V gave up 6 bases and J gave up 1 base, with 10 bases separating them. Germline V lookup: CDR1 MNHNS, CDR2 SASEGT. The CDR3 coding sequence is TGTGCCAGCAGGGACTTAAATTCCTACGAGCAGTACTTC. This codes for CASRDLNSYEQYF.

The rearrangement uses TRBV20-1 and TRBJ2-7; TRBD1 is a possible D gene (6 bases). Germline V CDR1 and CDR2: DFQATT, SNEGSKA (reference sequence). The CDR3 is 12 residues long. V was shortened by 6 bases and J by 0 bases, with 9 bases between the two germline ends. In nucleotides, the CDR3 is TGCAGTGCCAGGACAGTCTCCTACGAGCAGTACTTC. Its protein is CSARTVSYEQYF.

The J gene is TRBJ1-1, the V gene TRBV5-1; D is perhaps TRBD1 (6 bases). Deletions cut 3 bases from V and 6 bases from J, with 15 bases between. Germline assignment: CDR1 SGHRS and CDR2 YFSETQ. The CDR3 extends over 14 amino acids. In DNA form, the CDR3 reads TGCGCCAGCAGCTCGCGGACAGTGTCGTCTGAAGCTTTCTTT. Its translation: CASSSRTVSSEAFF.

J is TRBJ1-4 and V is TRBV6-5; 7 positions agree with TRBD1. CDR1 is MNHEY, CDR2 SVGAGI, per germline. V was pared by 0 bases and J by 3 bases, with 10 bases of the junction left unmatched. CDR3 length: 18 amino acids. The CDR3 here is CASSYSGPYRGANEKLFF. In DNA, the CDR3 is TGTGCCAGCAGTTACTCGGGCCCCTACAGGGGAGCTAATGAAAAACTGTTTTTT.

This chain links TRBV12-3 or TRBV12-4 with TRBJ2-1; D is perhaps TRBD2 (7 bases). Trimming shortened V by 1 base and J by 8 bases, and 15 bases separated the two germline ends. The CDR3 runs to 15 residues. The CDR3 nucleotides read TGTGCCAGCAGTTTAGGGGGGGGCGGACGCGATGAGCAGTTCTTC. It yields the protein CASSLGGGGRDEQFF.

This sequence joins TRBV10-3 and TRBJ2-3; no reliable D call. Germline lookup yields CDR1 ENHRY and CDR2 SYGVKD. Trimming took off 7 bases at V and 1 base at J, with 6 bases between the two ends. CDR3 length: 12 residues. This CDR3 reads CAIMDGTDTQYF. The CDR3 DNA reads as TGTGCCATCATGGATGGCACAGATACGCAGTATTTT.

The chain uses TRBV19 and TRBJ1-1; D not certain. V was shortened by 6 bases and J by 9 bases, with 11 bases between the two germline ends. From germline, CDR1 is LNHDA and CDR2 SQIVND (reference sequence). The CDR3 spans 11 residues. This CDR3 is CASRWERKAFF. The CDR3 DNA reads TGTGCCAGTAGGTGGGAACGAAAAGCTTTCTTT.

This clonotype turned up a few times. This chain connects TRBV11-2 to TRBJ2-5; 10 positions match TRBD1. The germline V gene encodes CDR1 SGHAT and CDR2 FQNNGV. Trimming cost V 1 base and J 5 bases; bases outside gene matches: 7. The CDR3 loop spans 16 amino acids. CDR3 sequence reads: CASSLAGQGKSETQYF. The DNA of the CDR3 is TGTGCCAGCAGCTTAGCGGGACAGGGGAAATCGGAGACCCAGTACTTC.

In its sample, this clonotype was seen a few times. The chain joins TRBV7-6 to TRBJ2-7; D possibly corresponds to TRBD2 (6 bases). This CDR3 has 14 amino acids. The V gene lost 5 bases and the J gene lost 7 bases, with 18 bases spanning the gap. CDR1 is SGHVS and CDR2 is FNYEAQ in the germline V gene. The CDR3 loop reads CASSPLYSGREQYF. In DNA form, the CDR3 reads TGTGCCAGCAGCCCCCTGTACTCGGGGAGGGAGCAGTACTTC.

A remark on this clonotype: In this CDR3 the conserved last residue, phenylalanine or tryptophan, is missing, so a read error is likely. The CDR3 is CASSLLRDRFSYEQYS. CDR3 DNA sequence: TGTGCCAGCAGCTTGCTCCGTGACAGGTTCTCCTACGAGCAGTACTCC. The gene calls are TRBV5-6 and TRBJ2-7, with D maybe TRBD1 (6 bases). The CDR3 covers 16 residues. V lost 1 base to trimming and J lost 0 bases, with 14 bases between them. Germline V CDR1 and CDR2: SGHDT, YYEEEE.

The sample holds a few counts of this clonotype. The V and J genes are TRBV5-1 and TRBJ2-7; 8 positions match TRBD1. V shed 2 bases, J shed 6 bases, and the junction held 10 bases outside the gene matches. Germline V gene data show CDR1 as SGHRS and CDR2 as YFSETQ. The CDR3 covers 15 residues. CDR3 region: CASSFRTGPRLEQYF. CDR3 in DNA: TGCGCCAGCAGCTTCAGGACAGGGCCCAGACTCGAGCAGTACTTC.

This clonotype was found a few times. The genes are TRBV20-1 and TRBJ2-2; 13 bases map to TRBD2. Germline V gene sequence: CDR1 DFQATT, CDR2 SNEGSKA (reference sequence). The CDR3 spans 13 residues. V was pared by 6 bases and J by 6 bases, with 1 base of the junction left unmatched. CDR3 DNA: TGCAGTGCCGGACTAGCGGGGGCCGGGGAGCTGTTTTTT. Its protein is CSAGLAGAGELFF.

Only a few counts were recorded for this clonotype. The rearrangement links TRBV6-2 or TRBV6-3 to TRBJ2-1; D may be TRBD1 (5 bases). This CDR3 contains 13 residues. The V gene lost 7 bases and the J gene lost 9 bases, with 16 bases spanning the gap. Germline CDR1 is MNHEY and CDR2 is SVGEGT. The CDR3 DNA follows: TGTGCCAGCATACCAGTTTGGGGCAGTGAGCAGTTCTTC. It yields the protein CASIPVWGSEQFF.

A few counts support this clonotype. CDR3 nucleotide sequence: TGTGCCAGCAGCTCCGGACTGGGCACAGATACGCAGTATTTT. Amino acid sequence: CASSSGLGTDTQYF. The rearrangement links TRBV7-2 to TRBJ2-3, with TRBD2 as a possible D gene (5 bases). Looked up from germline, CDR1 is SGHTA and CDR2 is FQGNSA. The CDR3 sequence is 14 residues long. Trimming cost V 4 bases and J 1 base, with 9 bases left between them.

This clonotype was observed at least ten times. V is TRBV7-8 and J is TRBJ1-1; weak D call: TRBD1 (5 bases). The germline gives CDR1 SGHVS, CDR2 FQNEAQ. The ends were cut back, 3 bases at V and 0 bases at J, with 8 bases in the middle. This CDR3 comprises 14 residues. CDR3 sequence (DNA): TGTGCCAGCAGCTTCGACAGTATGAACACTGAAGCTTTCTTT. It translates to CASSFDSMNTEAFF. The full variable domain, with the rest looked up from reference TRBV7-8 and TRBJ1-1, is GAGVSQSPRYKVAKRGQDVALRCDPISGHVSLFWYQQALGQGPEFLTYFQNEAQLDKSGLPSDRFFAERPEGSVSTLKIQRTQQEDSAVYLCASSFDSMNTEAFFGQGTRLTVV.

This clonotype was observed at least ten times. V gene TRBV7-2 combines with J gene TRBJ1-6, with unresolved D. The germline CDR1 and CDR2 sequences are SGHTA and FQGNSA. The CDR3 loop spans 13 amino acids. Between the trimmed V and J ends, which lost 3 bases and 7 bases, there was a span of 7 bases. CDR3: CASSFRRNSPLHF. The CDR3 DNA reads as TGTGCCAGCAGCTTCAGAAGGAATTCACCCCTCCACTTT.

There are a few counts of this clonotype. The chain combines TRBV7-8 with TRBJ1-2; D is possibly TRBD1 (6 bases). The CDR3 consists of 16 residues. Trimming removed 2 bases from V and 5 bases from J, with 18 bases in between. The germline CDR1 and CDR2 sequences are SGHVS and FQNEAQ. CDR3 nucleotides: TGTGCCAGCAGCTTACGCCGCCGGCAGGGGAATTATGGCTACACCTTC. Its translation: CASSLRRRQGNYGYTF.

This clonotype was detected ten times or more. The chain combines TRBV20-1 with TRBJ2-7; 7 bases match TRBD2. CDR3 length: 14 residues. The J segment lost 2 bases and the V segment lost 6 bases, leaving 10 bases of the junction unmatched. Germline V lookup: CDR1 DFQATT, CDR2 SNEGSKA (reference sequence). CDR3 sequence: CSAPSGAPTYEQYF. The CDR3 region has the DNA TGCAGTGCCCCTAGCGGCGCACCAACCTACGAGCAGTACTTC.

Worth noting for this clonotype: In this CDR3 the conserved last residue, phenylalanine or tryptophan, is missing, so a read error is likely. The V and J genes are TRBV5-1 and TRBJ2-5, with D tentatively TRBD1 (6 bases). Germline assignment: CDR1 SGHRS and CDR2 YFSETQ. The CDR3 has 15 residues. Trimming took off 5 bases at V and 1 base at J, with 15 bases between the two ends. The CDR3 sequence: CASSLNRDIQETQYL. For the CDR3, the DNA is TGCGCCAGCAGTCTGAACCGGGACATCCAAGAGACCCAGTACTTG.

In this sample, this clonotype turned up many times. This chain joins TRBV12-3 or TRBV12-4 and TRBJ2-2; TRBD2 aligns across 9 bases. CDR3 length equals 19 residues. V lost 7 bases and J lost 4; bases outside the gene matches: 19. The CDR3, as DNA: TGTGCCAGCATTCCCCTCTCCGGCGCGGGACTAGCCCGCACCGGGGAGCTGTTTTTT. It is translated as CASIPLSGAGLARTGELFF.

The rearrangement joins TRBV7-2 to TRBJ1-5; D remains ambiguous. This CDR3 spans 14 amino acids. The V and J ends lost 2 bases and 2 bases respectively, with 7 bases between them. Germline CDR1 and CDR2: SGHTA and FQGNSA. The CDR3: CASSLRGGNQPQHF. CDR3 nucleotide sequence: TGTGCCAGCAGCTTACGGGGAGGCAATCAGCCCCAGCATTTT.

The chain uses TRBV29-1 and TRBJ1-3; no clear D. The V end was cut by 4 bases, the J end by 4 bases, with 8 bases between. The CDR3 length is 12 residues. Germline CDR1 is SQVTM and CDR2 is ANQGSEA. CDR3 DNA: TGCAGCGTTGGAGAAGAGGGAAACACCATATATTTT. Residues: CSVGEEGNTIYF.

The genes are TRBV20-1 and TRBJ1-2; maybe TRBD1 (6 bases). Germline V gene sequence: CDR1 DFQATT, CDR2 SNEGSKA (reference sequence). The CDR3 spans 15 residues. The V and J ends lost 4 bases and 3 bases respectively, with 18 bases between them. CDR3 region: CSANSRVGGDYGYTF. In DNA, the CDR3 is TGCAGTGCTAACTCCCGAGTAGGGGGAGACTATGGCTACACCTTC.

This chain uses TRBV6-1 with TRBJ1-1; perhaps TRBD1 as D (5 bases). Looked up from germline, CDR1 is MNHNS and CDR2 is SASEGT. The CDR3 extends over 15 amino acids. V was cut by 7 bases and J by 2 bases, with 17 bases left in between. Here the CDR3 DNA reads TGTGCCAGCATCAACATGGGGGGAGGAAACACTGAAGCTTTCTTT. This sequence encodes CASINMGGGNTEAFF.